This is a list of T cell receptor beta chains from one sample in a study of T cell repertoires in aging, cancer and after chemotherapy. TCRdb re-called the multiplex PCR reads with MiXCR, one entry per CDR3 protein. The data contain about 9,800 distinct CDR3 sequences, approximately 40% of them singletons. Source material: blood. The origin of the receptors is a human donor in good health. The CDR3 runs from the conserved cysteine through the conserved F or W. D genes are given only for firm matches. A row's size may be missing; if present it is once, few, many or a size class.

CDR3: CASSLVGRNYEQYF
DNA: TGTGCCAGCAGCTTGGTGGGTAGGAACTACGAGCAGTACTTC
J: TRBJ2-7
D: -
size: -
V: TRBV5-6

CDR3: CASSPGQGEVTYEQYF
DNA: TGTGCCAGTAGTCCGGGACAGGGAGAAGTAACCTACGAGCAGTACTTC
J: TRBJ2-7
D: TRBD1
size: few
V: TRBV19

CDR3: CTSSADGYEQYF
DNA: TGTACCAGCTCAGCGGACGGATACGAGCAGTACTTC
J: TRBJ2-7
D: -
size: -
V: TRBV18

CDR3: CASSIATGAKNIQYF
DNA: TGTGCCAGCTCCATTGCGACGGGAGCCAAAAACATTCAGTACTTC
J: TRBJ2-4
D: -
size: -
V: TRBV6-1

CDR3: CASSLGASGTDTQYF
DNA: TGTGCCAGCAGCTTGGGGGCTAGCGGCACAGATACGCAGTATTTT
J: TRBJ2-3
D: -
size: few
V: TRBV5-4

CDR3: CASSPVHTEELFF
DNA: TGTGCCAGCAGTCCCGTCCACACCGAGGAGCTGTTTTTT
J: TRBJ2-2
D: -
size: -
V: TRBV6-2/TRBV6-3

CDR3: CASSGTSGRAQETQYF
DNA: TGTGCCAGCAGTGGGACTAGCGGGAGGGCCCAAGAGACCCAGTACTTC
J: TRBJ2-5
D: TRBD2
size: -
V: TRBV7-6

CDR3: CASSFIGSGADTQYF
DNA: TGTGCCAGCAGCTTCATAGGGAGTGGGGCAGATACGCAGTATTTT
J: TRBJ2-3
D: -
size: few
V: TRBV5-6

CDR3: CASSIAEPSYEQYF
DNA: TGTGCCAGTAGTATAGCGGAGCCGTCCTACGAGCAGTACTTC
J: TRBJ2-7
D: -
size: -
V: TRBV19

CDR3: CASSLAGGTGGEKLFF
DNA: TGTGCCAGCAGCTTGGCCGGGGGGACAGGTGGGGAAAAACTGTTTTTT
J: TRBJ1-4
D: TRBD1
size: -
V: TRBV5-5

CDR3: CASSLESGNNEQFF
DNA: TGTGCCAGCAGCTTGGAGTCCGGGAACAATGAGCAGTTCTTC
J: TRBJ2-1
D: -
size: -
V: TRBV5-6

CDR3: CATKGLAGREGYNEQFF
DNA: TGTGCCACCAAAGGACTAGCGGGGCGCGAGGGCTACAATGAGCAGTTCTTC
J: TRBJ2-1
D: TRBD2
size: few
V: TRBV27

CDR3: CASSAKSPYNEQFF
DNA: TGTGCCAGCAGTGCTAAGTCACCGTACAATGAGCAGTTCTTC
J: TRBJ2-1
D: -
size: few
V: TRBV6-1

CDR3: CATSSTTSGEQFF
DNA: TGTGCCACCAGCTCCACGACTAGCGGTGAGCAGTTCTTC
J: TRBJ2-1
D: TRBD2
size: -
V: TRBV15

CDR3: CASSDDGYSYNSPLHF
DNA: TGTGCCAGCAGCGACGACGGATACTCCTATAATTCACCCCTCCACTTT
J: TRBJ1-6
D: -
size: -
V: TRBV7-9

CDR3: CASSYAPGGVNGELFF
DNA: TGTGCCAGCAGTTACGCCCCCGGCGGGGTGAACGGGGAGCTGTTTTTT
J: TRBJ2-2
D: -
size: -
V: TRBV6-2/TRBV6-3

CDR3: CASSYGVEQETQYF
DNA: TGTGCCAGCAGTTACGGGGTAGAACAAGAGACCCAGTACTTC
J: TRBJ2-5
D: -
size: few
V: TRBV6-2/TRBV6-3

CDR3: CASSRSGANVLTF
DNA: TGTGCCAGCAGTAGGTCTGGGGCCAACGTCCTGACTTTC
J: TRBJ2-6
D: -
size: once
V: TRBV27

CDR3: CASSYSSGSTDTQYF
DNA: TGTGCCAGCAGTTACTCTAGCGGGAGCACAGATACGCAGTATTTT
J: TRBJ2-3
D: TRBD2
size: -
V: TRBV6-2/TRBV6-3

CDR3: CASRLTGQNYGYTF
DNA: TGTGCCAGCAGGCTAACTGGGCAGAACTATGGCTACACCTTC
J: TRBJ1-2
D: -
size: -
V: TRBV6-5

CDR3: CATSRDVGTGEQYF
DNA: TGTGCCACCAGCAGAGATGTGGGAACAGGGGAGCAGTACTTC
J: TRBJ2-7
D: -
size: -
V: TRBV15

CDR3: CAWRKAGTGGFEQYF
DNA: TGTGCCTGGAGGAAAGCCGGGACAGGGGGCTTCGAGCAGTACTTC
J: TRBJ2-7
D: TRBD1
size: few
V: TRBV30

CDR3: CASSFPGLAGKGEETQYF
DNA: TGTGCCAGCAGTTTCCCCGGACTAGCGGGAAAGGGAGAAGAGACCCAGTACTTC
J: TRBJ2-5
D: TRBD2
size: -
V: TRBV27

CDR3: CASSLAGGPREQYF
DNA: TGTGCCAGCAGTTTAGCGGGAGGGCCACGTGAGCAGTACTTC
J: TRBJ2-7
D: TRBD2
size: -
V: TRBV27

CDR3: CASSITGTKRDEKLFF
DNA: TGTGCCAGTAGTATCACCGGGACCAAACGGGATGAAAAACTGTTTTTT
J: TRBJ1-4
D: -
size: -
V: TRBV19

CDR3: CATSRVSSQETQYF
DNA: TGTGCCACCAGCAGAGTGAGCAGCCAAGAGACCCAGTACTTC
J: TRBJ2-5
D: -
size: -
V: TRBV15

CDR3: CASSLLQGLPTDTQYF
DNA: TGTGCCAGCAGCTTGCTCCAGGGACTCCCCACAGATACGCAGTATTTT
J: TRBJ2-3
D: -
size: few
V: TRBV5-4

CDR3: CASSGQSYEQYF
DNA: TGTGCCAGTTCTGGACAGTCCTACGAGCAGTACTTC
J: TRBJ2-7
D: -
size: -
V: TRBV19

CDR3: CASIIDAGNTGELFF
DNA: TGTGCCAGTATTATAGATGCCGGGAACACCGGGGAGCTGTTTTTT
J: TRBJ2-2
D: -
size: -
V: TRBV19

CDR3: CASSLTSTSGSFNEQFF
DNA: TGTGCCAGCAGCCTCACTTCGACTAGCGGTAGCTTCAATGAGCAGTTCTTC
J: TRBJ2-1
D: TRBD2
size: -
V: TRBV6-1

CDR3: CASREGPSTDTQYF
DNA: TGCGCCAGCAGGGAGGGCCCTAGCACAGATACGCAGTATTTT
J: TRBJ2-3
D: -
size: -
V: TRBV5-1

CDR3: CASSQEPGGPYNEQFF
DNA: TGTGCCAGCAGCCAAGAACCGGGAGGGCCCTACAATGAGCAGTTCTTC
J: TRBJ2-1
D: TRBD2
size: -
V: TRBV4-2

CDR3: CASSLDNSPLHF
DNA: TGTGCCAGCAGCTTAGACAATTCACCCCTCCACTTT
J: TRBJ1-6
D: -
size: -
V: TRBV7-4